Listed below are T cell receptor beta chains from one sample, sequenced in a study of Tregs in tolerant kidney transplant recipients. Repertoires were generated with immunoSEQ multiplex PCR, while TCRdb's copy carries only in-frame clones and drops some. Here the sample spans 200,000 to 300,000 clones, more than 65% being singletons. The sample was CD4+ T cells from blood. The receptor source for this set is a human donor in good health. CDR3s include the opening cysteine and the closing phenylalanine or tryptophan. The D gene is left open where the match is weak. Some rows mark clone size as missing; the rest say once, few, many or name a class of expanded clone.

TRBJ1-5	-	15	-	TRBV10-1	TGCGCCAGCAAAAAGGGCAGGGAAGGGGGTCAGCCCCAGCATTTT	CASKKGREGGQPQHF
TRBJ1-1	-	15	-	TRBV7-9	TGTGCCAGCAGGTCATCCGGGGCAGGGGATTCAGGAGCTTTCTTT	CASRSSGAGDSGAFF
TRBJ2-7	-	15	-	TRBV7-8	TGTGCCAGCAGCGGCGGGACACTCTTTTCCTACGAGCAGTACTTC	CASSGGTLFSYEQYF
TRBJ1-2	-	12	TRBD1	TRBV18	TGTGCCAGCTCCGGGACAGGGGATGGCTACACCTTC	CASSGTGDGYTF
TRBJ2-7	-	13	-	TRBV15	TGTGCCACCAGCAGACCCGACTCCTACGAGCAGTACTTC	CATSRPDSYEQYF
TRBJ2-5	-	15	-	TRBV6-5	TGTGCCAGCATTCACGAGGGACGGGGGAAAGAGACCCAGTACTTC	CASIHEGRGKETQYF
TRBJ1-1	-	14	-	TRBV5-6	TGTGCCAGCAGCACACTGACAGGAGTTGGTGAAGCTTTCTTT	CASSTLTGVGEAFF
TRBJ2-1	-	15	TRBD2	TRBV5-4	TGTGCCAGCAGCTGGGTAACGGGAGGGCTTGCTGAGCAGTTCTTC	CASSWVTGGLAEQFF
TRBJ1-5	-	15	TRBD1	TRBV5-1	TGCGCCAGCAGCTTGGGGACAGGGTTAGGGCAGCCCCAGCATTTT	CASSLGTGLGQPQHF
TRBJ2-1	-	18	TRBD1	TRBV27	TGTGCCAGCAGTTTATCCCCCCCGGGACAGGGAGATTACAATGAGCAGTTCTTC	CASSLSPPGQGDYNEQFF
TRBJ1-1	-	12	-	TRBV12-5	TGTGCTAGTGGTTTGTTCCCAGGGATGGCTTTCTTT	CASGLFPGMAFF
TRBJ1-1	-	13	-	TRBV2	TGTGCCAGCAGTGAAGCGAGGACAGCCGAAGCTTTCTTT	CASSEARTAEAFF
TRBJ1-3	-	16	TRBD1	TRBV4-2	TGTGCCAGCAGCCAAGATGGGACAGTGGGGGGAAACACCATATATTTT	CASSQDGTVGGNTIYF
TRBJ1-1	once	13	TRBD1	TRBV29-1	TGCAGCGCTCAGACAGGGGAGGGCACTGAAGCTTTCTTT	CSAQTGEGTEAFF
TRBJ2-5	-	14	TRBD1	TRBV4-2	TGTGCCAGCAGCCAAGACAGGGGGCGAGAGACCCAGTACTTC	CASSQDRGRETQYF
TRBJ2-7	-	13	-	TRBV14	TGTGCCAGCAGCCAAGATTACGAGGACGAGCAGTACTTC	CASSQDYEDEQYF
TRBJ1-2	-	16	TRBD1	TRBV10-3	TGTGCCATCAGTGAGACCGGGAGGGGGCAATATTATGGCTACACCTTC	CAISETGRGQYYGYTF
TRBJ2-3	-	17	TRBD2	TRBV9	TGTGCCAGCACCCGTAGGATAGCGGGGGAAGGGAGAGATACGCAGTATTTT	CASTRRIAGEGRDTQYF
TRBJ2-3	-	13	-	TRBV7-6	TGTGCCAGCAGCTTATACGGCACAGATACGCAGTATTTT	CASSLYGTDTQYF
TRBJ2-3	-	16	TRBD2	TRBV5-1	TGCGCCAGCAGCATACGGACTCGCGGGGGGTCAGATACGCAGTATTTT	CASSIRTRGGSDTQYF
TRBJ2-7	-	13	-	TRBV25-1	TGTGCCAGTAGAAAGAGCCCAGCCTACGAGCAGTACTTC	CASRKSPAYEQYF
TRBJ2-1	-	15	-	TRBV18	TGTGCCAGCTCACCACCGGGGGCCTCCTACAATGAGCAGTTCTTC	CASSPPGASYNEQFF
TRBJ1-2	once	15	TRBD1	TRBV6-1	TGTGCCAGCAGTCCCACAGGGGCGCAGGCCTATGGCTACACCTTC	CASSPTGAQAYGYTF
TRBJ1-2	few	15	TRBD1	TRBV6-5	TGTGCCAGCACTAATACGAGGACAGGGAACTATGGCTACACCTTC	CASTNTRTGNYGYTF
TRBJ1-1	-	15	TRBD1	TRBV18	TGTGCCAGCTCACCACCGGACAGGCAGAACACTGAAGCTTTCTTT	CASSPPDRQNTEAFF
TRBJ1-1	-	15	-	TRBV4-1	TGCGCCAGCAGCCCGGTTGGTTCTCTGAACACTGAAGCTTTCTTT	CASSPVGSLNTEAFF
TRBJ2-7	-	15	TRBD2	TRBV5-1	TGCGCCAGCAGCTTCCGCTCTAGCGGGACCGACGAGCAGTACTTC	CASSFRSSGTDEQYF
TRBJ2-7	-	15	TRBD2	TRBV5-1	TGCGCCAGCAGCCGGGGACTAGCGATCTCCTACGAGCAGTACTTC	CASSRGLAISYEQYF
TRBJ1-5	-	15	-	TRBV7-3	TGTGCCAGCACCATCCGGAGGGGGGAAAATCAGCCCCAGCATTTT	CASTIRRGENQPQHF
TRBJ2-1	-	14	-	TRBV7-3	TGTGCCAGCAGCTCCGGGGGCCTCTACAATGAGCAGTTCTTC	CASSSGGLYNEQFF
TRBJ2-1	-	15	-	TRBV7-9	TGTGCCAGCAGCTTAAGCGGAAGCTCCTACAATGAGCAGTTCTTC	CASSLSGSSYNEQFF
TRBJ1-1	-	13	-	TRBV7-9	TGTGCCAGCAGCACGAAAAGGGAGTTTGAAGCTTTCTTT	CASSTKREFEAFF
TRBJ2-5	-	13	-	TRBV5-4	TGTGCCAGCAGCCCACAGGGTCAGGAGACCCAGTACTTC	CASSPQGQETQYF
TRBJ1-2	-	16	-	TRBV27	TGTGCCAGCAGGCCTAGAGGGGAGGGGAGTAACTATGGCTACACCTTC	CASRPRGEGSNYGYTF
TRBJ2-1	-	15	-	TRBV5-1	TGCGCCAGCAGCCAAGACCGGAGCTCCTACAATGAGCAGTTCTTC	CASSQDRSSYNEQFF
TRBJ1-2	-	13	-	TRBV30	TGTGCCTGGAGTCCTTTGCAGGACTATGGCTACACCTTC	CAWSPLQDYGYTF
TRBJ1-5	-	18	-	TRBV15	TGTGCCACCAGCAGAGGCCCCAACGGGAAGGGGCCCCGAGAGCCCCAGCATTTT	CATSRGPNGKGPREPQHF
TRBJ1-2	few	14	TRBD1	TRBV14	TGTGCCAGCAGCCTTTCCGGGACAGGGTTTGGCTACACCTTC	CASSLSGTGFGYTF
TRBJ2-3	-	15	-	TRBV28	TGTGCCAGCAGACCCCACAGGGCTGACACAGATACGCAGTATTTT	CASRPHRADTDTQYF
TRBJ2-7	-	14	-	TRBV5-1	TGCGCCAGCAGCTTGGGAGGAAGCTCCTACGAGCAGTACTTC	CASSLGGSSYEQYF
TRBJ2-7	-	15	TRBD1	TRBV5-8	TGTGCCAGCAGCTTACGGGACAGGGAGGTTCGCGAGCAGTACTTC	CASSLRDREVREQYF
TRBJ2-3	-	16	TRBD2	TRBV10-3	TGTGCCATCAGGGCGCATAGCGGGAGTGGCACAGATACGCAGTATTTT	CAIRAHSGSGTDTQYF
TRBJ1-2	-	14	TRBD1	TRBV6-5	TGTGCCAGCACCCAAGCAGGGGGGGACTATGGCTACACCTTC	CASTQAGGDYGYTF
TRBJ2-1	-	15	TRBD1	TRBV6-1	TGTGCCCGTACCTATGGGCAGGGGGTTTACAATGAGCAGTTCTTC	CARTYGQGVYNEQFF
TRBJ2-3	-	13	-	TRBV7-2	TGTGCAGTGTGGGAGCGGCCCACAGATACGCAGTATTTT	CAVWERPTDTQYF
TRBJ2-5	-	15	TRBD1	TRBV4-2	TGTGCCAGCAGCCAAAGGGACAGGGAAGGAGAGACCCAGTACTTC	CASSQRDREGETQYF
TRBJ2-3	once	18	-	TRBV15	TGTGCCACCAGCAGAGGGCGCTCGGGGGGCCTTAGCACAGATACGCAGTATTTT	CATSRGRSGGLSTDTQYF
TRBJ1-2	few	13	TRBD1	TRBV9	TGTGCCAGCAGAGAGGGACAGGGCTATGGCTACACCTTC	CASREGQGYGYTF
TRBJ2-5	-	14	-	TRBV18	TGTGCCAGCTCACCATACAGAGACCAAGAGACCCAGTACTTC	CASSPYRDQETQYF
TRBJ1-2	-	14	TRBD1	TRBV14	TGTGCCAGCAGCTTTGTTGACAGGGAATATGGCTACACCTTC	CASSFVDREYGYTF
TRBJ1-2	-	13	-	TRBV30	TGTGCCTGGAGACTACAGGGTTTTGAGGGCTACACCTTC	CAWRLQGFEGYTF
TRBJ2-1	-	12	TRBD2	TRBV7-9	TGTGCCAGCAGCTGGGGGGGCAATGAGCAGTTCTTC	CASSWGGNEQFF